This record looks at one T cell receptor (beta chain) sequence and its context. These data come from a study of blood T cell repertoires in COVID-19. Overall study context: Samples representing acute and convalescent COVID-19 were sourced from the United States, Italy and Spain.

Sequencing used immunoSEQ multiplex PCR; TCRdb keeps in-frame clones, though not all of them. The sample contains over 45,000 clones, about 88% of which appear only once. The CDR3 totals 13 residues. Germline V gene sequence: CDR1 MNHEY, CDR2 SVGAGI. V lost 11 bases and J 4 bases, leaving 14 bases between the germline ends. Sequencing was carried out using peripheral blood. The V and J genes are TRBV6-5 and TRBJ1-4, with D possibly TRBD1 on 5 matching bases. The clonotype was recovered from a woman aged 60-75 years with active COVID-19. CDR3 nucleotide sequence: TGTGCCTCCGGGGGGATTGGTAATGAAAAACTGTTTTTT. Protein sequence: CASGGIGNEKLFF.